These T cell receptor beta chains were read from a single sample in a study of shared clonotypes between healthy human individuals. The table came from immunoSEQ multiplex PCR; TCRdb's copy has only in-frame clones and leaves some out. The data contain millions of clones, less than 95% of them seen just once; the ten biggest clones take up about 1.1%. The sequenced material came from naive CD8+ T cells sorted from blood. These receptors originate from a man between 18 and 29 years old in good health. CDR3s include the opening cysteine and the closing phenylalanine or tryptophan. A D gene is named only where the DNA matches it firmly.

v_call: TRBV7-9
d_call: .
j_call: TRBJ2-7
cdr3_nt: TGTGCCAGCAGCACGACAGTCTACGAGCAGTACTTC
cdr3_aa: CASSTTVYEQYF

v_call: TRBV27
d_call: .
j_call: TRBJ2-5
cdr3_nt: TGTGCCAGCAGTTTAGGGATCCAAGAGACCCAGTACTTC
cdr3_aa: CASSLGIQETQYF

v_call: TRBV5-6
d_call: .
j_call: TRBJ2-7
cdr3_nt: TGTGCCAGCAGCGCGGGACTGTCCTACGAGCAGTACTTC
cdr3_aa: CASSAGLSYEQYF

v_call: TRBV27
d_call: TRBD2
j_call: TRBJ2-2
cdr3_nt: TGTGCCAGCGGAGAGAGCGGGGGGGGCGGGGAGCTGTTTTTT
cdr3_aa: CASGESGGGGELFF

v_call: TRBV6-1
d_call: TRBD2
j_call: TRBJ2-1
cdr3_nt: TGTGCCAGCACTGGAGCCGACCGGACTAGCGGGAGATTGGTCTCCTACAATGAGCAGTTCTTC
cdr3_aa: CASTGADRTSGRLVSYNEQFF

v_call: TRBV29-1
d_call: .
j_call: TRBJ2-1
cdr3_nt: TGCAGCGTTGAGGGGGAGAGCGGCCGCGGTGTTGATGAGCAGTTCTTC
cdr3_aa: CSVEGESGRGVDEQFF

v_call: TRBV4-3
d_call: .
j_call: TRBJ2-3
cdr3_nt: TGCGCCAGCAGCCAAGAAAGGCGGGCTGGGGAACTCCCCGATACGCAGTATTTT
cdr3_aa: CASSQERRAGELPDTQYF

v_call: TRBV27
d_call: TRBD2
j_call: TRBJ2-3
cdr3_nt: TGTGCCAGCAGCCCGTTAGCGGGGCGGCGACCTAGCACAGATACGCAGTATTTT
cdr3_aa: CASSPLAGRRPSTDTQYF

v_call: TRBV7-3
d_call: .
j_call: TRBJ1-1
cdr3_nt: TGTGCCAGCAGCTCCTCCCCGGGGACTGAAGCTTTCTTT
cdr3_aa: CASSSSPGTEAFF

v_call: TRBV28
d_call: .
j_call: TRBJ2-7
cdr3_nt: TGTGCCAGCAGTTTAATGGGGAATTACGAGCAGTACTTC
cdr3_aa: CASSLMGNYEQYF

v_call: TRBV27
d_call: .
j_call: TRBJ2-7
cdr3_nt: TGTGCCAGCAGTCTACCGACAGAAAGTAAGCAGTACTTC
cdr3_aa: CASSLPTESKQYF

v_call: TRBV10-1
d_call: TRBD2
j_call: TRBJ2-3
cdr3_nt: TGCGCCAGCAGTGAGTTACCTAGCGGAGACACAGATACGCAGTATTTT
cdr3_aa: CASSELPSGDTDTQYF

v_call: TRBV4-3
d_call: .
j_call: TRBJ2-5
cdr3_nt: TGCGCCAGCAGCCAAGAGGAATCCGGCAGGGAGGGGACACAACAGACCCAGTACTTC
cdr3_aa: CASSQEESGREGTQQTQYF

v_call: TRBV9
d_call: .
j_call: TRBJ1-4
cdr3_nt: TGTGCCAGCAGCGTAGAAGGGATTAATGAAAAACTGTTTTTT
cdr3_aa: CASSVEGINEKLFF

v_call: TRBV27
d_call: .
j_call: TRBJ2-7
cdr3_nt: TGTGCCAGCAGCCCGACGGTATCCTACGAGCAGTACTTC
cdr3_aa: CASSPTVSYEQYF